This T cell receptor beta chain was recovered during a study of vaccination effects on CD4 cells after COVID-19. This CDR3 contains 16 residues. Germline V gene sequence: CDR1 SGHRS, CDR2 YFSETQ. V dropped 0 bases and J dropped 1 base, with 12 bases sitting between them. Antigen-specific CD4+ T cells expanded by the ViraFEST assay with viral peptide pools were then sequenced. Upon completion of about ten days in culture, CD4+ T cells were isolated. Vaccinated participants had no history of SARS-CoV-2 infection and tested negative for nucleocapsid antibodies. Repertoires were generated with immunoSEQ multiplex PCR, while TCRdb's copy carries only in-frame clones and drops some. This sample carries roughly 63,000 clones, around 75% of them seen once, and the ten largest clones take approximately 3.7%. Concerning this clone: Its target is unknown.

The TCR sequence derives from a human donor who received a COVID-19 vaccine. Sample: CD4+ T cells from PBMCs cultured with HCoV-OC43 spike peptides, taken before COVID-19 vaccination. Stated subset: HCoV-OC43 spike overlapping peptide pool stimulation. This chain joins TRBV5-1 and TRBJ2-3, with D perhaps TRBD1 (6 bases). Written as DNA, the CDR3 is TGCGCCAGCAGCTTGGCCGGGACAAGCGGCACAGATACGCAGTATTTT. Its translation is CASSLAGTSGTDTQYF.